The source of this T cell receptor beta chain is a study of metastatic and nonmetastatic thyroid tumors. No treatment had been given to any patient before thyroid surgery. The V segment lost 0 bases and the J segment 3 bases; nucleotides outside the gene matches: 6. CDR1 WNHNN and CDR2 SYGVQD come from the germline V gene (reference sequence). The CDR3 consists of 16 residues. Source study methods: It was from CDR3 differences across clinicopathological groups that a distant-metastasis classifier for papillary thyroid cancer was built. TCRdb re-called the PCR reads via MiXCR. These V and J calls rely on TCRdb rather than the paper's analysis. The sample consists of 20,000 or so clones, roughly a third of them appearing once.

This chain connects TRBV10-1 to TRBJ2-7; 9 bases line up with TRBD2. The sequence was obtained from a female donor with papillary thyroid cancer or a benign thyroid nodule (not recorded which). Some clones in this sample may be carry-over from other donors' samples. Sequencing was performed on blood. The CDR3 DNA sequence: TGCGCCAGCAGTGAGTCGCGGGCTAGCGGGGTCTACGAGCAGTACTTC. This sequence encodes CASSESRASGVYEQYF.